The 31 T cell receptor beta chains presented below share a single source sample, sequenced in a study of blood T cells in healthy people across ages. The use of a sample-barcoded 5' primer and a J-beta primer mix characterized a second PCR of about 7 to 12 cycles. TCRdb reanalysed the 5' RACE reads using MiXCR and keeps one entry per CDR3 protein. The repertoire has under 2,000,000 distinct CDR3 sequences, just under 50% of them found once; the top ten carry 2.1%. Material for sequencing was blood. These receptors originate from a middle-aged woman in good health.

The chain has TRBV7-9 and TRBJ2-7; D is unresolved. The CDR3 extends over 12 amino acids. V was clipped by 6 bases and J by 5 bases, with 11 bases between them. From germline, CDR1 is SEHNR and CDR2 FQNEAQ (reference sequence). The CDR3 DNA is TGTGCCAGCAGAGGTCATGGGGACGAGCAGTACTTC. This codes for CASRGHGDEQYF. Full variable domain (rest looked up from reference TRBV7-9 and TRBJ2-7): DTGVSQNPRHKITKRGQNVTFRCDPISEHNRLYWYRQTLGQGPEFLTYFQNEAQLEKSRLLSDRFSAERPKGSFSTLEIQRTEQGDSAMYLCASRGHGDEQYFGPGTRLTVT.

The rearrangement joins TRBV2 to TRBJ2-1; no firm D call. The CDR3 runs 14 residues. CDR1 and CDR2 from the germline V gene are SNHLY and FYNNEI. V lost 1 base and J 5 bases, leaving 9 bases between the germline ends. The CDR3 region has the DNA TGTGCCAGCAGTGAAGATTGGATTGACAATGAGCAGTTCTTC. Encoded protein: CASSEDWIDNEQFF.

A few counts support this clonotype. The chain uses TRBV29-1 and TRBJ2-7; 9 nucleotides agree with TRBD1. Trimming at V came to 4 bases and at J to 2 bases, leaving 6 bases not matched to a gene. Germline values: CDR1 SQVTM, CDR2 ANQGSEA. The CDR3 covers 14 residues. The CDR3: CSVGTGTGPYEQYF. The CDR3 DNA follows: TGCAGCGTTGGAACCGGGACAGGGCCCTACGAGCAGTACTTC.

The rearrangement uses TRBV28 and TRBJ2-1; D gene uncertain. V gave up 6 bases and J gave up 12 bases, with 15 bases separating them. This CDR3 is 12 amino acids long. Germline V gene lookup returns CDR1 MDHEN and CDR2 SYDVKM. In DNA, the CDR3 is TGTGCCAGCAGCTTGGGGAATCAGTGGCAGTTCTTC. Translation gives CASSLGNQWQFF.

This chain joins TRBV6-5 and TRBJ2-3; a possible D gene is TRBD2 (5 bases). This CDR3 is built from 15 residues. The ends were cut back, 3 bases at V and 8 bases at J, with 18 bases in the middle. Germline values: CDR1 MNHEY, CDR2 SVGAGI. This CDR3 reads CASSYFPPGEGTQYF. The CDR3 DNA is TGTGCCAGCAGTTATTTTCCTCCGGGCGAGGGTACGCAGTATTTT.

This clonotype was counted at least ten times. The V gene is TRBV7-2, the J gene TRBJ2-5, with D unresolved. V was trimmed by 1 base and J by 0 bases, leaving 9 bases between them. CDR1 and CDR2 (germline): SGHTA, FQGNSA. The CDR3 is 15 amino acids. DNA for the CDR3: TGTGCCAGCAGCTTAGTAGTCCGGGACCAAGAGACCCAGTACTTC. It encodes CASSLVVRDQETQYF.

The J gene is TRBJ2-2, the V gene TRBV6-5; D ambiguous. The CDR3 extends over 13 amino acids. CDR1 MNHEY and CDR2 SVGAGI come from the germline V gene. The V gene lost 8 bases and the J gene lost 4 bases, with 11 bases spanning the gap. CDR3 amino acids: CASSRSRTGELFF. Here the CDR3 DNA reads TGTGCCAGCTCACGGTCCCGCACCGGGGAGCTGTTTTTT.

CDR3 sequence (DNA): TGCAGTGCTAGAGGAGTAGGGGACCCCTACTACGAGCAGTACTTC. As protein: CSARGVGDPYYEQYF. The rearrangement joins TRBV20-1 to TRBJ2-5; D tentatively fits TRBD1 or TRBD2 (5 bases each). The closer fit of TRBJ2-7 to the DNA end suggests the J call may be wrong. CDR3 length equals 15 residues. Per germline, CDR1 DFQATT and CDR2 SNEGSKA (reference sequence).

The table lists this clonotype with a few counts. V is TRBV2 and J is TRBJ1-1; D not certain. This CDR3 has 14 amino acids. Trimming pared 2 bases from V and 6 bases from J, leaving 13 bases between. Germline V gene lookup returns CDR1 SNHLY and CDR2 FYNNEI. CDR3 in amino acids: CASSESYTKAEAFF. In nucleotides, the CDR3 is TGTGCCAGCAGTGAATCATACACGAAGGCTGAAGCTTTCTTT.

J is TRBJ2-3 and V is TRBV7-2; no clear D. The V gene lost 4 bases and the J gene lost 1 base, with 12 bases spanning the gap. From germline, CDR1 is SGHTA and CDR2 FQGNSA. The CDR3 covers 15 residues. In nucleotides, the CDR3 is TGTGCCAGCAGCTCCCTGTTCAGGCGCACAGATACGCAGTATTTT. This sequence encodes CASSSLFRRTDTQYF.

The chain is built from TRBV6-6 and TRBJ2-3; 11 bases are a match to TRBD1. V lost 5 bases, J lost 4 bases, and 8 bases stayed unmatched. CDR1 MNHNY and CDR2 SVGAGI come from the germline V gene (reference sequence). The CDR3 spans 16 residues. The CDR3 here is CASSDLQDRGPDTQYF. CDR3 bases: TGTGCCAGCAGTGATCTACAGGACAGGGGGCCAGATACGCAGTATTTT.

This clonotype was observed many times. This rearrangement joins TRBV12-5 to TRBJ2-3; D gene unclear. Germline CDR1 LGHNT, CDR2 FRNRAP. The CDR3 contains 12 residues. V lost 6 bases, J lost 3 bases, and 7 bases lay in between. CDR3 protein: CASGSSTDTQYF. The DNA for the CDR3 is TGTGCTAGTGGCTCAAGTACAGATACGCAGTATTTT. Variable domain in full (rest from reference TRBV12-5 and TRBJ2-3): DARVTQTPRHKVTEMGQEVTMRCQPILGHNTVFWYRQTMMQGLELLAYFRNRAPLDDSGMPKDRFSAEMPDATLATLKIQPSEPRDSAVYFCASGSSTDTQYFGPGTRLTVL.

This clonotype was found a few times. The chain links TRBV7-2 to TRBJ2-7; 8 bases match TRBD2. Germline CDR1 is SGHTA and CDR2 is FQGNSA. V gave up 7 bases and J gave up 3 bases; unmatched junction bases: 11. The CDR3 has 15 residues. The DNA of the CDR3 is TGTGCCAGCAACCCCCTTCCCGGGACTAGCTACGAGCAGTACTTC. Encoded protein: CASNPLPGTSYEQYF.

This clonotype was recorded only once. Given the absence of the conserved phenylalanine or tryptophan at the CDR3 end, a read error is likely. The rearrangement joins TRBV29-1 to TRBJ2-1; D tentatively reads TRBD1 or TRBD2 (5 bases each). The V end lost 5 bases, the J end lost 2 bases, and 10 bases lay between the germline ends. The CDR3 consists of 13 residues. The germline V gene has CDR1 SQVTM and CDR2 ANQGSEA. The CDR3, as DNA: TGCAGCGTTAGGGACCCCACCTACAATGAGCAGTTCGTC. Residues: CSVRDPTYNEQFV.

This clonotype was observed a handful of times. The gene calls are TRBV20-1 and TRBJ2-7, with D perhaps being TRBD1 or TRBD2 (6 bases each). The CDR3 totals 15 residues. With 6 bases removed from V and 4 bases from J, the gap between germline ends came to 22 bases. Germline CDR1 is DFQATT and CDR2 is SNEGSKA (reference sequence). The CDR3: CSAEEFLSGAYEQYF. CDR3 coding DNA: TGCAGTGCGGAAGAGTTTCTGTCGGGGGCTTACGAGCAGTACTTC.

The V gene is TRBV9, the J gene TRBJ2-3; D may be TRBD1 (6 bases). Trimming took 0 bases from V and 4 from J, leaving 12 bases between them. The V gene's germline CDR1 is SGDLS and CDR2 YYNGEE. The length of the CDR3 is 15 residues. The CDR3 DNA sequence: TGTGCCAGCAGCGTAGGAGACAGGCGGTCAGATACGCAGTATTTT. It codes for CASSVGDRRSDTQYF. The full variable domain, with the rest looked up from reference TRBV9 and TRBJ2-3, is DSGVTQTPKHLITATGQRVTLRCSPRSGDLSVYWYQQSLDQGLQFLIQYYNGEERAKGNILERFSAQQFPDLHSELNLSSLELGDSALYFCASSVGDRRSDTQYFGPGTRLTVL.

This clonotype was picked up a small number of times. CDR3 sequence (DNA): TGTGCCAGCAGCTTTGGCGTCGGCCGCTACTACTATGGCTACACCTTC. This encodes CASSFGVGRYYYGYTF. V gene TRBV7-9 combines with J gene TRBJ1-2; D gene ambiguous. The V end was cut by 3 bases, the J end by 3 bases, with 17 bases between. The germline CDR1 and CDR2 sequences are SEHNR and FQNEAQ (reference sequence). There are 16 residues in the CDR3.

The chain joins TRBV20-1 to TRBJ2-3; perhaps TRBD2 as D (6 bases). The CDR3 consists of 19 residues. CDR1 and CDR2 (germline): DFQATT, SNEGSKA (reference sequence). The ends were cut back, 1 base at V and 5 bases at J, with 28 bases in the middle. CDR3 protein: CSARAATFVAASTLDTQYF. The CDR3 DNA sequence: TGCAGTGCTAGAGCCGCTACCTTTGTAGCGGCTAGCACATTAGATACGCAGTATTTT.

A few counts support this clonotype. The rearrangement uses TRBV7-2 and TRBJ2-4; the D gene is possibly TRBD2 (6 bases). Trimming removed 5 bases at V and 0 bases at J, with 17 bases between. Germline-derived CDR1 and CDR2 are SGHTA and FQGNSA. The CDR3 sequence is 17 residues long. For the CDR3, the DNA is TGTGCCAGCAGCCCCCAGACGGAGGGGATAGCCAAAAACATTCAGTACTTC. Translation: CASSPQTEGIAKNIQYF.

This clonotype came up once. V and J are TRBV7-6 and TRBJ1-6; TRBD1 agrees at 8 bases. Germline loops: CDR1 SGHVS, CDR2 FNYEAQ. V trimming: 3 bases; J trimming: 11 bases; junction bases outside the gene matches: 6. This CDR3 is built from 14 residues. The DNA of the CDR3 is TGTGCCAGCAGCTTGGCAGGGGGCGACCCACCCCTCCACTTT. Its protein is CASSLAGGDPPLHF.

The gene calls are TRBV20-1 and TRBJ1-1; possibly TRBD1 for D (5 bases). CDR1 and CDR2 (germline): DFQATT, SNEGSKA (reference sequence). The CDR3 length is 17 residues. V dropped 3 bases and J dropped 0 bases, with 20 bases sitting between them. The CDR3 DNA reads as TGCAGTGCTAGGTTAGGGGCCGGAGTCTTTATGAACACTGAAGCTTTCTTT. Amino acid sequence: CSARLGAGVFMNTEAFF.

This clonotype was observed a few times. The CDR3 loop reads CASSARLAGGLDDTQYF. DNA of the CDR3: TGTGCCAGCAGCGCCCGACTAGCGGGGGGGCTTGACGATACGCAGTATTTT. The chain uses TRBV7-9 and TRBJ2-3; 14 nucleotides match TRBD2. Losses at the gene ends were 5 bases for V and 6 bases for J; bases not matched to a gene: 10. The CDR3 is made up of 17 amino acids. Germline values: CDR1 SEHNR, CDR2 FQNEAQ (reference sequence).

The rearrangement joins TRBV28 to TRBJ1-2; tentatively, D is TRBD1 (5 bases). Germline values: CDR1 MDHEN, CDR2 SYDVKM. Trimming left V 6 bases short and J 6 bases short, with 20 bases between. The CDR3 has 15 amino acids. The CDR3 DNA follows: TGTGCCAGCAGCCGTGCCGGGGCGGCAACCGATGGCTACACCTTC. Its translation is CASSRAGAATDGYTF.

This chain links TRBV28 with TRBJ2-1, with TRBD2 matching over 7 bases. The CDR3 is 14 residues long. Germline-derived CDR1 and CDR2 are MDHEN and SYDVKM. V was clipped by 4 bases and J by 4 bases; unmatched bases: 4. The CDR3 DNA reads as TGTGCCAGCAGTTATGGACTAGGGTACAATGAGCAGTTCTTC. Translation gives CASSYGLGYNEQFF.

Only a few counts were recorded for this clonotype. The chain couples TRBV7-2 to TRBJ1-2; TRBD1 is a possible D gene (5 bases). Germline CDR1 SGHTA, CDR2 FQGNSA. This CDR3 has 16 residues. Between the trimmed V and J ends, which lost 7 bases and 7 bases, there was a span of 25 bases. The CDR3: CASTQPGTRAGGGYTF. CDR3 sequence (DNA): TGTGCCAGCACCCAACCTGGTACTCGGGCCGGGGGTGGCTACACCTTC.

There are a few counts of this clonotype. The rearrangement joins TRBV25-1 to TRBJ2-3; unclear D gene. The V and J ends lost 8 bases and 1 base respectively, with 22 bases between them. The germline V gene has CDR1 MGHDK and CDR2 SYGVNS. This CDR3 comprises 17 residues. Here the CDR3 DNA reads TGTGCCAGCGGAGAAATGACCACAGCGCGTGGCACAGATACGCAGTATTTT. This translates into CASGEMTTARGTDTQYF.

The J gene is TRBJ1-4, the V gene TRBV6-5; D may be TRBD1 (5 bases). CDR1 and CDR2 from the germline V gene are MNHEY and SVGAGI. CDR3 length: 14 amino acids. Deletions cut 5 bases from V and 7 bases from J, with 14 bases between. The CDR3 region has the DNA TGTGCCAGCAGTAGGGACGGACTGGGTGAAAAACTGTTTTTT. Its translation: CASSRDGLGEKLFF.

This chain links TRBV20-1 with TRBJ2-5, with a possible D match to TRBD1 (5 bases). There are 13 residues in the CDR3. CDR1 and CDR2 from the germline V gene are DFQATT and SNEGSKA (reference sequence). Trimming removed 6 bases at V and 1 base at J, with 12 bases between. CDR3 nucleotide sequence: TGCAGTGCGCTATCAGGGTGCCAAGAGACCCAGTACTTC. As protein: CSALSGCQETQYF.

The genes are TRBV5-4 and TRBJ2-1; a weak D match, TRBD2 (5 bases). V was clipped by 1 base and J by 10 bases, with 12 bases between them. In germline, CDR1 is SGHNT, CDR2 YYREEE (reference sequence). This CDR3 comprises 13 residues. This CDR3 reads CASSLPGTYEQFF. The DNA for the CDR3 is TGTGCCAGCAGCTTGCCGGGAACCTACGAGCAGTTCTTC.

This chain uses TRBV13 with TRBJ2-5, with no clear D. Trimming removed 3 bases at V and 4 bases at J, with 9 bases between. This CDR3 contains 13 residues. Germline loops: CDR1 PRHDT, CDR2 FYEKMQ (reference sequence). CDR3 DNA sequence: TGTGCCAGCAGCTTTAATCGGAGAGAGACCCAGTACTTC. Translation: CASSFNRRETQYF.

V is TRBV20-1 and J is TRBJ1-5, with 11 bases fitting TRBD1. The CDR3 is made up of 14 amino acids. J was trimmed by 5 bases and V by 7 bases; bases with no gene match: 7. Germline V gene lookup returns CDR1 DFQATT and CDR2 SNEGSKA (reference sequence). The CDR3 reads CSVTDRGRDQPQHF. CDR3 sequence (DNA): TGCAGTGTCACGGACAGGGGGCGTGATCAGCCCCAGCATTTT.